This T cell receptor beta chain was obtained from a study of blood T cells in healthy people across ages. This clonotype showed up just a few times. A J-beta primer mix and a sample-barcoded 5' primer were used in a second PCR of about 6 to 12 cycles. TCRdb re-derived calls from the 5' RACE reads in MiXCR, one entry per CDR3 protein. The data contain around 1,000,000 distinct CDR3 sequences, approximately 25% of them singletons. From germline, CDR1 is SEHNR and CDR2 FQNEAQ (reference sequence). The CDR3 is 16 residues long. Trimming removed 5 bases from V and 3 bases from J, with 20 bases in between. A further study also used this sample, focusing on T cells of mothers and their children. As that study records: It was through the M1S primer of the second PCR that sample barcodes and 2-4 random nucleotides were added. When mothers and children were related, their normalized repertoire overlap, which was always slightly higher, did not differ significantly from that of unrelated pairs.

The TCR originated in a girl aged 2 to 10 in good health. The chain uses TRBV7-9 and TRBJ2-7, with TRBD2 as a possible D gene (6 bases). Sequenced material: blood. CDR3 nucleotides: TGTGCCAGCAGCCCCCAAGGGAGAGCGGGCGGCTACGAGCAGTACTTC. This sequence encodes CASSPQGRAGGYEQYF.